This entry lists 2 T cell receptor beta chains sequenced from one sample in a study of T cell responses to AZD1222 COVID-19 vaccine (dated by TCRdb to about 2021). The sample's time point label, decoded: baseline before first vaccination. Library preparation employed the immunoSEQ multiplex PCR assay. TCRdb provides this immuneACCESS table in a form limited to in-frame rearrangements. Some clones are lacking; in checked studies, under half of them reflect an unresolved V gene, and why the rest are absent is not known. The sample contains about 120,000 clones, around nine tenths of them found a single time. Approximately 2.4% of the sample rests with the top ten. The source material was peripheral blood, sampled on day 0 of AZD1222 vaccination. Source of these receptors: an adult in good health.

CDR3 nucleotide sequence: TGTGCCAGCTCCGTAGACAGCAAGAATCAGCCCCAGCATTTT. As protein: CASSVDSKNQPQHF. This chain connects TRBV18 to TRBJ1-5; D perhaps matches TRBD1 (5 bases). Germline CDR1 and CDR2: KGHSH and LQKENI. Trimming removed 6 bases from V and 4 bases from J, with 13 bases in between. CDR3 length: 14 residues.

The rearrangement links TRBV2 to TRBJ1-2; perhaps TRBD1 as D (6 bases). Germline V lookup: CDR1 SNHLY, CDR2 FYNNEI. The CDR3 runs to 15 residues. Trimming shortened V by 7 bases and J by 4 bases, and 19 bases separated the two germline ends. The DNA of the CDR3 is TGTGCCAGCACTCTCGGGGGGGGCGGTAGCTATGGCTACACCTTC. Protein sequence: CASTLGGGGSYGYTF.